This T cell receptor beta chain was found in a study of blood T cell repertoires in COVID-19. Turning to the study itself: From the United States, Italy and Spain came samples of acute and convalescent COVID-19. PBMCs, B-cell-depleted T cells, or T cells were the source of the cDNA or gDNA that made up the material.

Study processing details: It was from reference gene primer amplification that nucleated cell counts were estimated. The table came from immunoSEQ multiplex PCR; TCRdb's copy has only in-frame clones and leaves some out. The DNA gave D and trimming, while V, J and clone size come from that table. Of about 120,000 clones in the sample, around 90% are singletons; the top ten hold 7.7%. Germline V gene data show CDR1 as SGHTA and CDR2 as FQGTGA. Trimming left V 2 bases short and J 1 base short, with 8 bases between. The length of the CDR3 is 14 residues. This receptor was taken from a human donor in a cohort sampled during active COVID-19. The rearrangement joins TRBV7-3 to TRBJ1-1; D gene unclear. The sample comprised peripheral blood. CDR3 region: CASSLGLQNTEAFF. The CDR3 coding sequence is TGTGCCAGCAGCTTAGGCCTTCAGAACACTGAAGCTTTCTTT.